What follows are 12 T cell receptor beta chains derived from one specimen sequenced in a study of blood T cell repertoires in COVID-19. Libraries were prepared by immunoSEQ multiplex PCR; TCRdb keeps only in-frame clonotypes and omits some of them. This sample has about 94,000 clones; 80% to 85% occur once, and the top ten carry around 6.5%. The sequencing sample was made of peripheral blood. The receptors here all came from a man aged 55-75 years with acute or convalescent COVID-19.

The chain recombines TRBV5-6 with TRBJ2-4, with D possibly matching TRBD2 (5 bases). Trimming removed 4 bases at V and 8 bases at J, with 10 bases between. The CDR3 length is 12 residues. Germline V gives CDR1 SGHDT, CDR2 YYEEEE. The DNA for the CDR3 is TGTGCCAGCAGCCCCGGGGTGGACATTCAGTACTTC. Residues: CASSPGVDIQYF.

The chain recombines TRBV19 with TRBJ1-2; 7 bases map to TRBD1. Germline V lookup: CDR1 LNHDA, CDR2 SQIVND (reference sequence). V lost 4 bases to trimming and J lost 6 bases; unmatched junction nucleotides: 2. The CDR3 contains 12 residues. The DNA of the CDR3 is TGTGCCAGTAGTAAGACAGGGCATGGCTACACCTTC. Its protein is CASSKTGHGYTF.

This clone was recorded a few times. The chain combines TRBV27 with TRBJ2-7; 12 bases match TRBD1. The CDR3 sequence is 13 residues long. Germline V lookup: CDR1 MNHEY, CDR2 SMNVEV (reference sequence). V was clipped by 8 bases and J by 4 bases; unmatched bases: 3. The CDR3 sequence is CASLGQGAYEQYF. CDR3 nucleotides: TGTGCCAGCCTGGGACAGGGGGCATACGAGCAGTACTTC.

This chain connects TRBV19 to TRBJ2-7, with 11 positions matching TRBD2. Germline V lookup: CDR1 LNHDA, CDR2 SQIVND (reference sequence). V gave up 0 bases and J gave up 2 bases; unmatched junction bases: 3. The CDR3 spans 16 residues. CDR3 sequence: CASSIEGTSGPYEQYF. CDR3 DNA: TGTGCCAGTAGTATAGAAGGGACTAGCGGACCCTACGAGCAGTACTTC.

V and J are TRBV28 and TRBJ1-5, with 9 bases lining up with TRBD1. The CDR3 runs to 15 residues. V dropped 6 bases and J dropped 3; count of bases not matched to a gene: 6. Germline CDR1 MDHEN, CDR2 SYDVKM. The CDR3 DNA reads as TGTGCCAGCAGAGGGACAGGGTCCTACAATCAGCCCCAGCATTTT. Its protein is CASRGTGSYNQPQHF.

This clone was detected once. The chain uses TRBV30 and TRBJ1-2; 7 nucleotides line up with TRBD1. There are 16 residues in the CDR3. The J segment lost 4 bases and the V segment lost 1 base, leaving 12 bases of the junction unmatched. Germline-derived CDR1 and CDR2 are GTSNPN and SVGIG (reference sequence). CDR3 sequence reads: CAWSALGTADSYGYTF. The DNA for the CDR3 is TGTGCCTGGAGTGCCCTCGGGACAGCCGACTCCTATGGCTACACCTTC.

This clone has a single count. The chain is built from TRBV19 and TRBJ2-3; 9 bases are a match to TRBD1. The J segment lost 7 bases and the V segment lost 5 bases, leaving 7 bases of the junction unmatched. Germline CDR1 reads LNHDA; CDR2 reads SQIVND (reference sequence). The CDR3 covers 14 residues. The CDR3 here is CASSYRDRVNTQYF. The CDR3 bases are TGTGCCAGTAGTTATAGGGACAGGGTCAATACGCAGTATTTT.

The CDR3 nucleotides read TGTGCCAGCAGCTCCGGAGAGACCCAGTACTTC. This gives the protein CASSSGETQYF. The chain uses TRBV11-1 and TRBJ2-5; D gene uncertain. V lost 4 bases to trimming and J lost 4 bases, with 4 bases between them. Germline V gene data show CDR1 as SGHAT and CDR2 as FQDESV (reference sequence). This CDR3 spans 11 amino acids.

The chain is built from TRBV3-1 (or the pseudogene TRBV3-2) and TRBJ2-2, with TRBD2 identical over 9 bases. The length of the CDR3 is 15 residues. The V gene's germline CDR1 is LGHDT and CDR2 YNNKEL (reference sequence). Trimming at V came to 5 bases and at J to 4 bases, leaving 5 bases not matched to a gene. As DNA, the CDR3 is TGTGCCAGCAGCGTCTTAGCGGGGGCCACCGGGGAGCTGTTTTTT. It translates to CASSVLAGATGELFF.

The chain combines TRBV27 with TRBJ1-5; D is perhaps TRBD1 (5 bases). Germline values: CDR1 MNHEY, CDR2 SMNVEV (reference sequence). The CDR3 is made up of 18 amino acids. Deletions cut 2 bases from V and 0 bases from J, with 17 bases between. For the CDR3, the DNA is TGTGCCAGCAGTTTAGACCTTCCAGGGTCCTATAGCAATCAGCCCCAGCATTTT. It specifies CASSLDLPGSYSNQPQHF.

The CDR3 region has the DNA TGCGCCAGCAGTGAGTCTCATAGCAATCAGCCCCAGCATTTT. Protein product: CASSESHSNQPQHF. This rearrangement joins TRBV10-2 to TRBJ1-5; D is unresolved. CDR3 length equals 14 residues. Per the germline V gene, CDR1 is WSHSY and CDR2 is SAAADI. V was clipped by 0 bases and J by 0 bases, with 3 bases between them.

The J gene is TRBJ2-1, the V gene TRBV4-1; D not certain. Germline CDR1 MGHRA, CDR2 YSYEKL. This CDR3 comprises 12 residues. Trimming removed 3 bases from V and 7 bases from J, with 7 bases in between. CDR3 protein: CASSQSRNEQFF. CDR3 nucleotides: TGCGCCAGCAGCCAGAGTCGAAATGAGCAGTTCTTC.